The 27 T cell receptor beta chains in this list originate from one sample, sequenced in a study of T cell responses to AZD1222 COVID-19 vaccine. Sequencing was performed with immunoSEQ multiplex PCR; in TCRdb, only in-frame clones are kept and a portion is missing. The table has 100,000 or so clones, 87% seen once. This specimen consisted of peripheral blood, obtained on day 0 of MenACWY control vaccination. The receptors come from an adult in good health.

This clone was counted once. The chain uses TRBV6-5 and TRBJ1-5; D is ambiguous. The CDR3 length is 13 residues. With 5 bases removed from V and 4 bases from J, the gap between germline ends came to 9 bases. Germline V gene lookup returns CDR1 MNHEY and CDR2 SVGAGI. The CDR3 loop is CASSPDWNQPQHF. The CDR3 DNA follows: TGTGCCAGCAGTCCGGACTGGAATCAGCCCCAGCATTTT.

This chain uses TRBV3-1 (or the pseudogene TRBV3-2) with TRBJ2-3; a possible D gene is TRBD2 (5 bases). The germline CDR1 and CDR2 sequences are LGHDT and YNNKEL (reference sequence). V was shortened by 5 bases and J by 4 bases, with 16 bases between the two germline ends. This CDR3 is 15 amino acids long. The CDR3 region has the DNA TGTGCCAGCAGCAGCACCCCGGACTTCTCAGATACGCAGTATTTT. It specifies CASSSTPDFSDTQYF.

The rearrangement uses TRBV9 and TRBJ2-1; 7 nucleotides line up with TRBD1. The CDR3 runs to 12 residues. Germline loops: CDR1 SGDLS, CDR2 YYNGEE. V lost 4 bases to trimming and J lost 7 bases; unmatched junction nucleotides: 2. CDR3 bases: TGTGCCAGCAGCCGGGGACAGAATGAGCAGTTCTTC. This sequence encodes CASSRGQNEQFF.

The chain combines TRBV5-1 with TRBJ2-3, with D maybe TRBD2 (5 bases). The V end was cut by 4 bases, the J end by 0 bases, with 12 bases between. Germline loops: CDR1 SGHRS, CDR2 YFSETQ. The CDR3 covers 15 residues. This CDR3 reads CASSGTTGSTDTQYF. CDR3 DNA sequence: TGCGCCAGCAGCGGTACGACGGGGAGCACAGATACGCAGTATTTT.

The J gene is TRBJ2-5, the V gene TRBV14; 9 positions match TRBD1. This CDR3 is built from 14 residues. V was pared by 5 bases and J by 11 bases, with 12 bases of the junction left unmatched. In germline, CDR1 is SGHDN, CDR2 FVKESK. This CDR3 is CASSNRDRAVTQYF. The CDR3 DNA reads TGTGCCAGCAGCAACCGGGACAGGGCCGTTACGCAGTACTTC.

Written as DNA, the CDR3 is TGTGCCAGCACGGACATCCGGTACGAATCCTCCTATAATTCACCCCTCCACTTT. Translated, it gives CASTDIRYESSYNSPLHF. V gene TRBV21-1 combines with J gene TRBJ1-6; the table's D gene call, TRBD1, was not cross checked with the DNA. TRBV21-1 is listed as a pseudogene. This CDR3 is built from 18 residues.

CDR3 coding DNA: TGTGCCAGCAGCTTAGTGTCTGGGACAGGGGAACAGCCCCAGCATTTT. Residues: CASSLVSGTGEQPQHF. The chain uses TRBV7-2 and TRBJ1-5; 10 bases match TRBD1. CDR3 length: 16 amino acids. V dropped 1 base and J dropped 7; count of bases not matched to a gene: 7. The germline V gene has CDR1 SGHTA and CDR2 FQGNSA.

The chain has TRBV12-3 or TRBV12-4 and TRBJ1-5, with a tentative D call TRBD1 (5 bases). Deletions cut 7 bases from V and 9 bases from J, with 13 bases between. This CDR3 has 12 amino acids. CDR3: CASTRDAGPQHF. CDR3 nucleotides: TGTGCCAGCACGAGGGACGCAGGGCCCCAGCATTTT.

J is TRBJ1-6 and V is TRBV2; possibly TRBD1 for D (5 bases). Trimming stripped 10 bases from V and 9 bases from J, with 19 bases between. Per the germline V gene, CDR1 is SNHLY and CDR2 is FYNNEI. The CDR3 covers 14 residues. The CDR3 nucleotides are TGTGCCACGAGAATTGGTCGGGGGGGTTCACCCCTCCACTTT. It codes for CATRIGRGGSPLHF.

This chain connects TRBV19 to TRBJ1-5; 8 bases fit TRBD1. There are 14 residues in the CDR3. The germline V gene encodes CDR1 LNHDA and CDR2 SQIVND (reference sequence). The J segment lost 4 bases and the V segment lost 8 bases, leaving 7 bases of the junction unmatched. In nucleotides, the CDR3 is TGTGCCAGTGGGGGACAGGACCTTAATCAGCCCCAGCATTTT. Translated: CASGGQDLNQPQHF.

This chain connects TRBV19 to TRBJ1-5; a possible D gene is TRBD1 (6 bases). Per the germline V gene, CDR1 is LNHDA and CDR2 is SQIVND (reference sequence). V lost 5 bases to trimming and J lost 7 bases, with 21 bases between them. The CDR3 runs to 16 residues. The CDR3: CASSLIGGGGEQPQHF. CDR3 nucleotides: TGTGCCAGTAGTCTAATAGGAGGGGGGGGCGAGCAGCCCCAGCATTTT.

The CDR3 DNA is TGTGCCAGCAGAACAGGGGGCTATGGCTACACCTTC. Translated: CASRTGGYGYTF. The chain is built from TRBV28 and TRBJ1-2; 8 bases agree with TRBD1. Germline loops: CDR1 MDHEN, CDR2 SYDVKM. The CDR3 has 12 residues. V shed 6 bases and J 4 bases; nucleotides not matched to a gene: 1.

The chain joins TRBV11-1 to TRBJ2-2, with unresolved D. V lost 8 bases and J lost 6, with 7 bases in between. The CDR3 totals 11 residues. Germline V gene lookup returns CDR1 SGHAT and CDR2 FQDESV (reference sequence). CDR3 loop: CASSPSGELFF. The CDR3, as DNA: TGTGCCAGCTCCCCCTCCGGGGAGCTGTTTTTT.

This clone has only one observation. The V call is TRBV5-1, the J call TRBJ2-1, with 13 bases that match TRBD2. Germline loops: CDR1 SGHRS, CDR2 YFSETQ. J was trimmed by 2 bases and V by 1 base; bases with no gene match: 6. This CDR3 has 18 amino acids. The CDR3 DNA reads TGCGCCAGCAGCTTGCGGACTAGCGGGAGAGGGACCTACAATGAGCAGTTCTTC. Protein sequence: CASSLRTSGRGTYNEQFF.

The chain carries TRBV1 and TRBJ2-1; TRBD2, the table's D call, was not compared with the DNA. TRBV1 is an annotated pseudogene. CDR3 length: 16 amino acids. In DNA form, the CDR3 reads TGCACCAGCAGCCAAGATAAGCGGGGGAGCTTCTATGAGCAGTTCTTC. This codes for CTSSQDKRGSFYEQFF.

The chain links TRBV5-3 to TRBJ2-7; perhaps TRBD2 as D (6 bases). TRBV5-3 qualifies as an ORF whose function is uncertain. V lost 0 bases and J lost 2, with 15 bases in between. This CDR3 contains 16 residues. The CDR3 DNA sequence: TGTGCCAGAAGCTTGGGTACCGGGAGTAGCACCTACGAGCAGTACTTC. This sequence encodes CARSLGTGSSTYEQYF.

The CDR3 nucleotides read TGTGCCAGTAGGGCAGGGGGCTTTAGTGGCTACACCTTC. Translation gives CASRAGGFSGYTF. V usage is TRBV19 and J usage is TRBJ1-2; 8 nucleotides agree with TRBD1. The CDR3 runs 13 residues. The germline V gene encodes CDR1 LNHDA and CDR2 SQIVND (reference sequence). J gave up 7 bases and V 6 bases, and 7 bases lay outside the gene matches.

The V and J genes are TRBV7-2 and TRBJ2-7; 10 bases line up with TRBD1. Trimming took 4 bases from V and 9 from J; bases not matched to a gene: 12. CDR1 is SGHTA, CDR2 FQGNSA, per germline. The CDR3 loop spans 15 amino acids. In DNA form, the CDR3 reads TGTGCCAGCAGCTCAGAGGGACAGGGGTTCATCGGGCAGTACTTC. Encoded protein: CASSSEGQGFIGQYF. The full variable domain, its missing parts supplied by reference TRBV7-2 and TRBJ2-7, is GAGVSQSPSNKVTEKGKDVELRCDPISGHTALYWYRQSLGQGLEFLIYFQGNSAPDKSGLPSDRFSAERTGGSVSTLTIQRTQQEDSAVYLCASSSEGQGFIGQYFGPGTRLTVT.

The gene calls are TRBV5-1 and TRBJ2-7; the D gene is possibly TRBD1 (5 bases). The ends were cut back, 1 base at V and 0 bases at J, with 14 bases in the middle. Germline V lookup: CDR1 SGHRS, CDR2 YFSETQ. The CDR3 spans 16 residues. CDR3 bases: TGCGCCAGCAGCTTGACAGGCCGCACTTTCTCCTACGAGCAGTACTTC. It encodes CASSLTGRTFSYEQYF.

V gene TRBV30 combines with J gene TRBJ2-3; a weak D match, TRBD2 (5 bases). Trimming took off 0 bases at V and 4 bases at J, with 11 bases between the two ends. There are 14 residues in the CDR3. Germline values: CDR1 GTSNPN, CDR2 SVGIG (reference sequence). DNA of the CDR3: TGTGCCTGGAGTGTTGGGCTAGCTGCAGATACGCAGTATTTT. This translates into CAWSVGLAADTQYF.

The gene calls are TRBV21-1 and TRBJ1-5. TRBV21-1 is an annotated pseudogene. This CDR3 contains 14 residues. The CDR3 nucleotides read TGTGCCAGCAGCAAACAGTTTGGCGATCAGCCCCAGCATTTT. Residues: CASSKQFGDQPQHF.

V gene TRBV7-2 combines with J gene TRBJ1-1, with D possibly TRBD1 on 5 matching bases. V lost 2 bases to trimming and J lost 7 bases, with 11 bases between them. The CDR3 length is 13 residues. From germline, CDR1 is SGHTA and CDR2 FQGNSA. CDR3: CASSLMATVEAFF. In DNA form, the CDR3 reads TGTGCCAGCAGCTTAATGGCGACAGTTGAAGCTTTCTTT.

This sequence joins TRBV18 and TRBJ2-5; D is perhaps TRBD1 or TRBD2 (6 bases each). The V end lost 0 bases, the J end lost 5 bases, and 16 bases lay between the germline ends. The CDR3 runs 16 residues. Germline V gives CDR1 KGHSH, CDR2 LQKENI. In DNA, the CDR3 is TGTGCCAGCTCACCACCATCCGGGGGCGATGGGGAGACCCAGTACTTC. This translates into CASSPPSGGDGETQYF.

This chain joins TRBV12-1 and TRBJ2-4; TRBD2 reflects the table's D call only, with no check against the DNA. TRBV12-1 is deemed a pseudogene. CDR3 length: 16 amino acids. CDR3 in DNA: TGTGCCAGCAGCCCCAGGACTAGCGGGGGGGGCAACATTCAGTACTTC. Protein: CASSPRTSGGGNIQYF.

The J gene is TRBJ1-2, the V gene TRBV28; D not certain. The CDR3 is made up of 16 amino acids. Germline V gene sequence: CDR1 MDHEN, CDR2 SYDVKM. With 4 bases removed from V and 8 bases from J, the gap between germline ends came to 23 bases. CDR3 DNA sequence: TGTGCCAGCAGTTCAGGTTGGGAGGCAATGGCAGGAGGCTACACCTTC. Translation gives CASSSGWEAMAGGYTF.

The CDR3 loop is CASSLDRWYGYTF. Here the CDR3 DNA reads TGTGCCAGCAGCTTGGACAGGTGGTATGGCTACACCTTC. The rearrangement uses TRBV5-8 and TRBJ1-2, with D possibly matching TRBD1 (5 bases). Trimming stripped 0 bases from V and 5 bases from J, with 8 bases between. The CDR3 is 13 amino acids. Germline V gene lookup returns CDR1 SGHTS and CDR2 YDEGEE.

J is TRBJ1-2 and V is TRBV19; D ambiguous. The length of the CDR3 is 13 residues. Germline V gene sequence: CDR1 LNHDA, CDR2 SQIVND (reference sequence). V lost 6 bases to trimming and J lost 4 bases, with 12 bases between them. CDR3 sequence: CASSPVAAYGYTF. DNA for the CDR3: TGTGCCAGTAGCCCGGTGGCGGCCTATGGCTACACCTTC.